This TCR beta chain was recovered during a study of multiple sclerosis patients with progressive multifocal leukoencephalopathy. Study conclusions and caveats: Findings may reflect JC virus infection or just general immunocompromise.

Note on this clone: Its specificity is unknown.

This was a survey-level run. Generated by immunoSEQ multiplex PCR, the TCRdb table keeps only in-frame clones and is missing some. The table lists around 25,000 clones, 85% to 95% of them singletons. Time point of the sample: approximately 12 months of natalizumab therapy. Multiple sclerosis patients on natalizumab who never developed PML served as longitudinally sampled controls. Losses at the gene ends were 2 bases for V and 1 base for J; bases not matched to a gene: 5. This CDR3 region has 16 residues. The V gene's germline CDR1 is KGHSH and CDR2 LQKENI. Source: PBMCs, taken from a patient treated with natalizumab. The source is a man younger than 45 with multiple sclerosis. The rearrangement links TRBV18 to TRBJ1-3; 7 bases align to TRBD1. CDR3 in amino acids: CASSPGRDSSGNTIYF. The CDR3 region has the DNA TGTGCCAGCTCACCAGGGCGGGACAGTTCTGGAAACACCATATATTTT.